This T cell receptor (beta chain) originates from a study of tissue T cells after allogeneic stem cell transplantation. Study-wide findings and caveats: Shared clones across patients were few; motif clustering revealed tissue-specific shared signatures.

Some clones are missing from TCRdb's copy, which holds only in-frame ones; the method was immunoSEQ multiplex PCR. The sample has more than 9,500 clones; roughly 60% are singletons. With 2 bases clipped from V and 0 bases from J, the junction kept 18 bases outside the gene matches. The length of the CDR3 is 22 residues. Per the germline V gene, CDR1 is KGHDR and CDR2 is SFDVKD. Note on this clone: Its matching antigen is unknown.

This material consisted of tissue from the jejunum, taken at autopsy. The sequence derives from a woman between 18 and 49 years old with breast cancer. The chain combines TRBV24-1 with TRBJ2-3; 11 nucleotides match TRBD2. CDR3 protein: CATSDSLADRPGLAVSTDTQYF. The CDR3 region has the DNA TGTGCCACCAGTGATTCCCTTGCCGACAGGCCGGGACTAGCGGTTAGCACAGATACGCAGTATTTT.